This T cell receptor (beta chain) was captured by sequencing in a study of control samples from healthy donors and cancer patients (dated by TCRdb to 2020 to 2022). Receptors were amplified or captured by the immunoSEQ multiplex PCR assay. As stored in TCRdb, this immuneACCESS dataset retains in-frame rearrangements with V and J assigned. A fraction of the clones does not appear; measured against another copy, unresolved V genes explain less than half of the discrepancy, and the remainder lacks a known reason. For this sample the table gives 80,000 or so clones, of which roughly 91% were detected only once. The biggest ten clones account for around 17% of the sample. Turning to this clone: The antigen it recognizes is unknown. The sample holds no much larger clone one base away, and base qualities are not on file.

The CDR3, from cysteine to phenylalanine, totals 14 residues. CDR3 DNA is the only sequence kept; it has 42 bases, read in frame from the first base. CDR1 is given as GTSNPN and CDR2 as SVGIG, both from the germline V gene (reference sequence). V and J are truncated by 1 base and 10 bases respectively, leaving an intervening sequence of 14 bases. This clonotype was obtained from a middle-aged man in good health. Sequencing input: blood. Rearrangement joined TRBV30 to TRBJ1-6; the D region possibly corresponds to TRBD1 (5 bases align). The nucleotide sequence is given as TGTGCCTGGAGTGGTCTCCAGGGAAAATCACCCCTCCACTTT. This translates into CAWSGLQGKSPLHF.